This T cell receptor (beta chain) was recorded in a study of vaccination and CD4 T cells after COVID-19. Study in general: Overlapping peptides of the spike proteins of SARS-CoV-2, HCoV-NL63, HCoV-OC43 and HCoV-229E were used for cell stimulation. Study-wide points: Only after vaccination were a median about 87% of convalescents' reactive clones seen.

As to treatment: 10-day PBMC culture with coronavirus spike peptide pools or control peptides (ViraFEST assay). Positive PCR dates covered March to December 2020, before US Alpha, Beta and Delta variants. CDR1 and CDR2 (germline): SGHTA, FQGNSA. The CDR3 is 15 amino acids. Trimming cost V 3 bases and J 6 bases; bases outside gene matches: 4. Concerning this clonotype itself: The target antigen is unknown.

Oncomine TCR Beta short-read sequencing was applied to DNA from cultured CD4+ T cells. TCRdb ran MiXCR on the PCR reads and lists one entry per CDR3 protein. Of roughly 14,000 distinct CDR3 sequences listed, 50% to 65% are singletons. This specimen consisted of CD4+ T cells from blood, cultured in vitro, obtained before SARS-CoV-2 vaccination. The receptor was derived from a human donor who had recovered from COVID-19. The chain uses TRBV7-2 and TRBJ2-2, with 10 bases that match TRBD2. The CDR3 here is CASSLSGTSAGELFF. The CDR3 DNA reads TGTGCCAGCAGCTTGTCCGGGACTAGCGCCGGGGAGCTGTTTTTT.